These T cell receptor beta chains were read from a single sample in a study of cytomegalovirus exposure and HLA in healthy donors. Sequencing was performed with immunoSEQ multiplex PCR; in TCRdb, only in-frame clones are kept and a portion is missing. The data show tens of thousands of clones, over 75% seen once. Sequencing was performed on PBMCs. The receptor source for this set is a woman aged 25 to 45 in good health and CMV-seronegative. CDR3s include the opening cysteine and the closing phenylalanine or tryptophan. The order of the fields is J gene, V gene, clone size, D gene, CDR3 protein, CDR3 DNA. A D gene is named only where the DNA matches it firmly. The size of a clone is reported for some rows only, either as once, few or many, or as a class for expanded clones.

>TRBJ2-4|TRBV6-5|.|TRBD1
CASRSGTEAKNIQYF
TGTGCCAGCAGATCCGGGACAGAAGCCAAAAACATTCAGTACTTC
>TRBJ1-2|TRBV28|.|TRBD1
CATSGTGNYGYTF
TGTGCCACATCCGGGACAGGGAACTATGGCTACACCTTC
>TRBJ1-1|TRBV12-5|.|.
CASAPAGGAGTEAFF
TGTGCTAGTGCTCCCGCGGGGGGCGCAGGGACTGAAGCTTTCTTT
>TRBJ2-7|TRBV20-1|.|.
CSARDSHEQYF
TGCAGTGCTAGAGACTCCCACGAGCAGTACTTC
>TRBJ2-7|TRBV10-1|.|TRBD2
CASSPGLAGVSEQYF
TGCGCCAGCAGTCCGGGACTAGCGGGGGTATCCGAGCAGTACTTC
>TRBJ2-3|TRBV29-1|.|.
CSVEGGTDTQYF
TGCAGCGTTGAAGGCGGCACAGATACGCAGTATTTT
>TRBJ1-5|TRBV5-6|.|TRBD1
CASSRLQGDQPQHF
TGTGCCAGCAGCCGTCTACAGGGGGATCAGCCCCAGCATTTT
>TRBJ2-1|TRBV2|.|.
CASTSSGPYNEQFF
TGTGCCAGCACGAGTAGCGGACCCTACAATGAGCAGTTCTTC
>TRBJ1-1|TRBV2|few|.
CASTRQKTGNTEAFF
TGTGCCAGCACGCGCCAAAAGACGGGGAACACTGAAGCTTTCTTT
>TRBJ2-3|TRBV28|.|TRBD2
CASDGGTSGADTQYF
TGTGCCAGCGACGGGGGGACTAGCGGTGCAGATACGCAGTATTTT
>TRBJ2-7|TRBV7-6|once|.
CASSPEPISYEQYF
TGTGCCAGCAGCCCTGAGCCTATCTCCTACGAGCAGTACTTC